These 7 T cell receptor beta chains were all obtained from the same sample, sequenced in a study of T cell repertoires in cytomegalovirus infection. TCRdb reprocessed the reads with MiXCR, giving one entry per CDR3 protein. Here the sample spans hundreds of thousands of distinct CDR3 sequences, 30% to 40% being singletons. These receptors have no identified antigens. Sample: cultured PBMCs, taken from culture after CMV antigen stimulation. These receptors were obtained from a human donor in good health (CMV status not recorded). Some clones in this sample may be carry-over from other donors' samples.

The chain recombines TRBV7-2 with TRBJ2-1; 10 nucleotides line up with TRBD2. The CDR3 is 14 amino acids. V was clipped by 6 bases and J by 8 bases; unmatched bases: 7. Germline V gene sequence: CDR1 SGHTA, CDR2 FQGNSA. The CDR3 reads CASRRAGGPDEQFF. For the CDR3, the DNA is TGTGCCAGCAGGAGAGCGGGAGGGCCGGATGAGCAGTTCTTC.

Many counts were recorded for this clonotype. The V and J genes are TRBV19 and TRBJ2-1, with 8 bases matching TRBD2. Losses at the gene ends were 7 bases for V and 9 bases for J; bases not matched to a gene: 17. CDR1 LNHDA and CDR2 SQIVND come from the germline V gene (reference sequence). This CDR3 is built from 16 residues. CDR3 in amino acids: CASTLSRGAPSVEQFF. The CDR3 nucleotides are TGTGCCAGTACCCTATCGCGGGGGGCCCCCTCGGTTGAGCAGTTCTTC.

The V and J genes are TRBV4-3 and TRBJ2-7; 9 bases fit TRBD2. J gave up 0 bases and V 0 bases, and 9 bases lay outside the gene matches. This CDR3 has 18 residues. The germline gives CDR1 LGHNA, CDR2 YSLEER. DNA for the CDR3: TGCGCCAGCAGCCAAGAGTATCTAGCGGGACTGAGCTCCTACGAGCAGTACTTC. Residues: CASSQEYLAGLSSYEQYF.

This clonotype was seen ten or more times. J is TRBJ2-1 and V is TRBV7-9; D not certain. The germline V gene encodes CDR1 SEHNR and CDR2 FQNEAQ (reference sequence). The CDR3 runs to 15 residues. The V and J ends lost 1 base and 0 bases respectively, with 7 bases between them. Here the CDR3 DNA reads TGTGCCAGCAGCTTAGGTAGGAACTCCTACAATGAGCAGTTCTTC. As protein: CASSLGRNSYNEQFF.

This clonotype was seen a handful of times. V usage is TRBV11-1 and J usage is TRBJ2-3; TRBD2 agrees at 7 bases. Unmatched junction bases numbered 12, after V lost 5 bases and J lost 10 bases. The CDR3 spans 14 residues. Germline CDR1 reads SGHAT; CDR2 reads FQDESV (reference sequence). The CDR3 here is CASSEESRGIAQYF. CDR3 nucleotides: TGTGCCAGCAGCGAAGAATCGCGGGGGATTGCGCAGTATTTT.

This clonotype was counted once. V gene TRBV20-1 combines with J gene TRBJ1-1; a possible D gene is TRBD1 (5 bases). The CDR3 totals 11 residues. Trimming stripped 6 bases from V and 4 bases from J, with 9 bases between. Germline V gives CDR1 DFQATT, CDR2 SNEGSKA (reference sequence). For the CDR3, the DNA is TGCAGTGCCCCGGGGCCCACTGAAGCTTTCTTT. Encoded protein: CSAPGPTEAFF.

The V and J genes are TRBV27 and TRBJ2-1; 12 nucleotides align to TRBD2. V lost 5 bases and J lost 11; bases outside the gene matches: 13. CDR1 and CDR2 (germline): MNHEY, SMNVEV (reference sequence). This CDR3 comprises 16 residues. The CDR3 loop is CASSPLSSGRDPKQFF. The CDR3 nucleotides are TGTGCCAGCAGTCCCCTTTCTAGCGGGAGGGACCCAAAGCAGTTCTTC.